This T cell receptor beta chain was retrieved from a study of beta chain features in type 1 diabetes. One heparinised draw, averaging about 110 mL, was taken per donor. Populations isolated by sorting all had purity greater than 95%. Since all of the isolated RNA was reverse transcribed, expressed TCRB transcripts were what got sequenced. The table came from immunoSEQ multiplex PCR; TCRdb's copy has only in-frame clones and leaves some out. This table has fewer than 250,000 clones, 12% to 15% appearing once. Whole-study findings and limits: At VDJ recombination sites, type 1 diabetes patients had fewer insertions and more deleted nucleotides. A moderate, significant TCRB CDR3 shortening appeared in type 1 diabetes across four CD4+ subsets.

The ends were cut back, 4 bases at V and 2 bases at J, with 9 bases in the middle. The CDR3 has 14 amino acids. Germline CDR1 and CDR2: SGHRS and YFSETQ. This clone was seen a few times. Its antigen is as yet unknown. The receptor comes from a woman in her thirties or forties in good health. The J gene is TRBJ2-2, the V gene TRBV5-1; D is uncertain. The sample was naive CD4+ T cells from blood. The CDR3 region has the DNA TGCGCCAGCAGCGCAGACATCAACACCGGGGAGCTGTTTTTT. Its translation: CASSADINTGELFF.